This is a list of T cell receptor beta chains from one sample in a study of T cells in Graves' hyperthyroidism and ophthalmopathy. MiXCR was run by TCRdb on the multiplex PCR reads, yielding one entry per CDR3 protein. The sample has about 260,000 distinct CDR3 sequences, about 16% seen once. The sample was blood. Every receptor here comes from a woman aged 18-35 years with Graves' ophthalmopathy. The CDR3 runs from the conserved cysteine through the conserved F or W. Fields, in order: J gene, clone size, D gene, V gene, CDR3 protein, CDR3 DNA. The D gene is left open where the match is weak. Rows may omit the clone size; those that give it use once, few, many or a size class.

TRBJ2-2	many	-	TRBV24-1	CATSELGGKAGELFF	TGTGCCACCAGTGAACTTGGTGGTAAGGCCGGGGAGCTGTTTTTT
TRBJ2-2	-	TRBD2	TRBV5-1	CASSLPGTSGGGAKELFF	TGCGCCAGCAGCTTGCCCGGGACTAGCGGAGGAGGGGCAAAGGAGCTGTTTTTT
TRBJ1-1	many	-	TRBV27	CASSSTGPANTEAFF	TGTGCCAGCAGTTCGACAGGTCCCGCGAACACTGAAGCTTTCTTT
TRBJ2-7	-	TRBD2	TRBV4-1	CASSQEASGGAEQYF	TGCGCCAGCAGCCAAGAAGCTAGCGGGGGGGCCGAGCAGTACTTC
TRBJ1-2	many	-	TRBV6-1	CASHPTLPGHYSSGYTF	TGTGCCAGCCATCCTACACTACCGGGACACTATTCGAGTGGCTACACCTTC
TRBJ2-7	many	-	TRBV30	CAWSGGQRTRRYEQYF	TGTGCCTGGAGTGGTGGGCAGCGAACCAGAAGGTACGAGCAGTACTTC
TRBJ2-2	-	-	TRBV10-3	CAISEVSTGELFF	TGTGCCATCAGTGAGGTCAGCACCGGGGAGCTGTTTTTT
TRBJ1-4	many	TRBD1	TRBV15	CATSRRTGSVVGEKLFF	TGTGCCACCAGCAGGCGGACAGGGTCGGTAGTTGGTGAAAAACTGTTTTTT
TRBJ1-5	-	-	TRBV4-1	CASSQGTSPQHF	TGCGCCAGCAGCCAAGGGACCTCGCCCCAGCATTTT
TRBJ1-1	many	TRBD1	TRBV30	CAWSRGQANTEAFF	TGTGCCTGGAGCCGAGGACAGGCGAACACTGAAGCTTTCTTT
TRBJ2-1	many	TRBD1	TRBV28	CASSGDRALPSSTYNEQFF	TGTGCCAGCAGTGGGGACAGGGCTTTACCTTCGTCGACCTACAATGAGCAGTTCTTC
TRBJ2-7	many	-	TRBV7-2	CASSLNLVAHEQYF	TGTGCCAGCAGCTTAAACCTAGTTGCCCACGAGCAGTACTTC
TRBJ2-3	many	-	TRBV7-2	CASSWTTAGATDTQYF	TGTGCCAGCAGCTGGACTACGGCGGGGGCCACAGATACGCAGTATTTT
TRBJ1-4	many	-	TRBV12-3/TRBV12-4	CASSLGQSTLGLFF	TGTGCCAGCAGTTTAGGTCAGTCGACCCTCGGACTGTTTTTT
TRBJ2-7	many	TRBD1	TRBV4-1	CASSQASGQGVYEQYF	TGCGCCAGCAGCCAGGCCTCGGGACAGGGGGTCTACGAGCAGTACTTC
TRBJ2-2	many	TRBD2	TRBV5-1	CASSLYGLVASGELFF	TGCGCCAGCAGCTTGTACGGACTAGTAGCCTCCGGGGAGCTGTTTTTT
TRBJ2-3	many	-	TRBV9	CASARVGSTDTQYF	TGTGCCAGCGCCCGTGTGGGAAGCACAGATACGCAGTATTTT
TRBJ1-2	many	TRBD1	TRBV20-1	CSAGQGASANYGYTF	TGCAGTGCTGGACAGGGGGCCTCGGCTAACTATGGCTACACCTTC
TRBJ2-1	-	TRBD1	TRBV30	CAWSAGRGQNEQFF	TGTGCCTGGAGTGCGGGCAGGGGGCAGAATGAGCAGTTCTTC
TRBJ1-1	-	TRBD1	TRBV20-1	CSAWRRDRGGTEAFF	TGCAGTGCCTGGCGCCGGGACAGGGGCGGCACTGAAGCTTTCTTT
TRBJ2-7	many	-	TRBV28	CASSDPRFYEQYF	TGTGCCAGCAGCGACCCCCGATTCTACGAGCAGTACTTC
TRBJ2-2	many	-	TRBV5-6	CASSFRVEHTGELFF	TGTGCCAGCAGCTTCCGCGTTGAGCACACCGGGGAGCTGTTTTTT
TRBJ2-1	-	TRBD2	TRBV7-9	CASSFTSGRLDEQFF	TGTGCCAGCAGCTTTACTAGCGGGAGGTTGGATGAGCAGTTCTTC
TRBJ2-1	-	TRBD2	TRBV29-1	CSVRSGTSGRYEQFF	TGCAGCGTCCGATCCGGGACTAGCGGGAGGTATGAGCAGTTCTTC
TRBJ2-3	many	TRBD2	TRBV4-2	CASSPRTAGGGTQYF	TGTGCCAGCAGCCCGAGGACAGCGGGGGGAGGGACGCAGTATTTT
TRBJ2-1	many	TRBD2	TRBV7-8	CASSLKRKREYYNEQFF	TGTGCCAGCAGCTTAAAGAGAAAGCGGGAGTATTACAATGAGCAGTTCTTC
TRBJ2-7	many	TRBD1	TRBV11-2	CASSFPGRGYEQYF	TGTGCCAGCAGCTTTCCGGGCAGGGGGTACGAGCAGTACTTC
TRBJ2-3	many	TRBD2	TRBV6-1	CASSEAGLAGSGDTQYF	TGTGCCAGCAGTGAAGCGGGACTAGCGGGATCCGGAGATACGCAGTATTTT
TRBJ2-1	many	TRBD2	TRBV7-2	CASSLERGTSGLLEQFF	TGTGCCAGCAGCTTAGAACGAGGGACTAGCGGTCTCTTAGAGCAGTTCTTC
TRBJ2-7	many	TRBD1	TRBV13	CASSLAAHTGTGLHEQYF	TGTGCCAGCAGCTTAGCCGCACATACCGGGACAGGGTTGCACGAGCAGTACTTC
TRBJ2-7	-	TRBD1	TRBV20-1	CSARLRDRATYEQYF	TGCAGTGCTAGGTTACGGGACAGAGCTACTTACGAGCAGTACTTC
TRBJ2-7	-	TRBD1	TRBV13	CASTIITGGQDRAYEQYF	TGTGCCAGCACCATAATTACAGGGGGCCAAGACAGGGCCTACGAGCAGTACTTC
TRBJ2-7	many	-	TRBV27	CASRPRDFSYEQYF	TGTGCCAGCAGGCCCCGGGACTTCTCCTACGAGCAGTACTTC
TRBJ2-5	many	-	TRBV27	CASSLAPSVETQYF	TGTGCCAGCAGTTTAGCTCCGAGCGTGGAGACCCAGTACTTC
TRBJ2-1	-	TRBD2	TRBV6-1	CASSFSTLAGSYNEQFF	TGTGCCAGCAGTTTCTCCACTCTAGCGGGGTCCTACAATGAGCAGTTCTTC
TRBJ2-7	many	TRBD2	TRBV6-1	CASSSGGGPYEQYF	TGTGCCAGCTCAAGCGGGGGGGGTCCCTACGAGCAGTACTTC
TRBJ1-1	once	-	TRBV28	CASSALLTPNTEAFF	TGTGCCAGCAGCGCCCTCCTGACTCCAAACACTGAAGCTTTCTTT
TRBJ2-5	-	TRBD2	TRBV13	CASSLWRWTSGGAGGETQYF	TGTGCCAGCAGTCTATGGAGGTGGACTAGCGGGGGGGCCGGAGGTGAGACCCAGTACTTC
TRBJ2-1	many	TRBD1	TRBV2	CARRPPGQGGHEQFF	TGTGCCAGAAGACCTCCGGGACAGGGGGGCCATGAGCAGTTCTTC
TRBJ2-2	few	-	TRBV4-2	CASSQDAVPTATGELFF	TGTGCCAGCAGCCAAGACGCCGTCCCCACCGCCACCGGGGAGCTGTTTTTT
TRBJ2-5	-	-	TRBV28	CANSPLSEGTQYF	TGTGCCAACTCCCCGTTGTCGGAAGGGACCCAGTACTTC
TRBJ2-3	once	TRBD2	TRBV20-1	CSALLAGGGDTQYF	TGCAGTGCCCTTCTAGCGGGAGGGGGAGATACGCAGTATTTT